This T cell receptor (beta chain) was retrieved from a study of blood T cell repertoires in COVID-19. As processed by the authors: Reference gene primer amplification in the assay estimated nucleated cell counts. Here immunoSEQ multiplex PCR was the method, and the copy in TCRdb shows in-frame clones only, minus some. V, J and clone size are taken as reported in that table, and D and trimming were inferred from the DNA itself. The sample consists of some 700,000 clones, around 89% of them appearing once. This CDR3 has 18 amino acids. V lost 4 bases and J lost 2; bases outside the gene matches: 12. From germline, CDR1 is GTSNPN and CDR2 SVGIG (reference sequence).

The TCR was taken from a young woman with acute or convalescent COVID-19. The chain recombines TRBV30 with TRBJ2-2, with 11 bases that match TRBD2. Sequencing used peripheral blood. Written as DNA, the CDR3 is TGTGCCTGGATTGGGGCTAGCGGGGGGTACATAAACACCGGGGAGCTGTTTTTT. It yields the protein CAWIGASGGYINTGELFF.